This TCR beta chain was sequenced during a study of blood T cell repertoires in COVID-19. On the study more broadly: Material from acute and convalescent COVID-19 was sourced from the United States, Italy and Spain. PBMCs, B-cell-depleted T cells, or T cells were the source of the cDNA or gDNA that made up the material.

Germline CDR1 and CDR2: SGHAT and FQNNGV. Trimming left V 5 bases short and J 1 base short, with 14 bases between. The CDR3 length is 15 residues. In the study's own analysis: Amplifying reference gene primers gave estimates of nucleated cell counts. The table came from immunoSEQ multiplex PCR; TCRdb's copy has only in-frame clones and leaves some out. That table furnishes V, J and clone size, whereas the DNA furnished D and trimming. The sample records 11,000 to 15,000 clones, roughly 86% being singletons. The genes are TRBV11-2 and TRBJ2-5, with D possibly being TRBD1 (5 bases). The clonotype comes from a human donor in a cohort sampled during active COVID-19. The material sequenced was peripheral blood. The CDR3 sequence: CASSRAGQPQETQYF. The CDR3 DNA reads TGTGCCAGCAGCCGAGCAGGGCAACCCCAAGAGACCCAGTACTTC.